Listed below are T cell receptor beta chains from one sample, sequenced in a study of T cell responses to AZD1222 COVID-19 vaccine. Profiled with immunoSEQ multiplex PCR; TCRdb holds only in-frame clones, not every one. This table holds some 130,000 clones, approximately 88% found once. This specimen consisted of peripheral blood, obtained on day 0 of AZD1222 vaccination. Source of these receptors: an adult in good health. CDR3s include the opening cysteine and the closing phenylalanine or tryptophan. D genes are given only for firm matches. The size field is filled for only some rows; it gives once, few, many or a size class.

D: NA
V: TRBV12-5
size: NA
J: TRBJ1-1
DNA: TGTGCTAGTGGTTTCGGACGAAACACTGAAGCTTTCTTT
CDR3: CASGFGRNTEAFF

D: NA
V: TRBV24-1
size: NA
J: TRBJ1-4
DNA: TGTGCCACCAGTGCCGGAGGGGGGGTAGATGAAAAACTGTTTTTT
CDR3: CATSAGGGVDEKLFF

D: NA
V: TRBV7-2
size: NA
J: TRBJ1-2
DNA: TGTGCCAGCAGCTTAGCGCAGGCACCGAGGGGCTACACCTTC
CDR3: CASSLAQAPRGYTF

D: TRBD1
V: TRBV7-3
size: once
J: TRBJ1-2
DNA: TGTGCCAGCAGCTTAGGACAGGAGATAAGTGGCTACACCTTC
CDR3: CASSLGQEISGYTF

D: NA
V: TRBV25-1
size: NA
J: TRBJ2-2
DNA: TGTGCCAGCAGTCCCCCCGGGAAGGGACAAACCGGGGAGCTGTTTTTT
CDR3: CASSPPGKGQTGELFF

D: NA
V: TRBV27
size: NA
J: TRBJ1-4
DNA: TGTGCCAGCTCCAGGAGGACTAATGAAAAACTGTTTTTT
CDR3: CASSRRTNEKLFF

D: NA
V: TRBV27
size: NA
J: TRBJ2-3
DNA: TGTGCCAGCAGTAAGGTCCTGGGGACAGATACGCAGTATTTT
CDR3: CASSKVLGTDTQYF

D: TRBD1
V: TRBV5-8
size: NA
J: TRBJ2-3
DNA: TGTGCCAGCAGCCGGACAGGGGGAAGTACAGATACGCAGTATTTT
CDR3: CASSRTGGSTDTQYF

D: TRBD1
V: TRBV13
size: NA
J: TRBJ1-1
DNA: TGTGCCAGCAGCCGTGACAGGGCGAACACTGAAGCTTTCTTT
CDR3: CASSRDRANTEAFF

D: TRBD1
V: TRBV5-1
size: NA
J: TRBJ2-1
DNA: TGCGCCAGCAGCTTACCGACAGGGCCCCATGAGCAGTTCTTC
CDR3: CASSLPTGPHEQFF

D: TRBD1
V: TRBV9
size: once
J: TRBJ1-6
DNA: TGTGCCAGCAGCGTAGCGGACGGGACAGGGCCTTCACCCCTCCACTTT
CDR3: CASSVADGTGPSPLHF

D: TRBD1
V: TRBV6-6
size: NA
J: TRBJ1-5
DNA: TGTGCCAGCAGTTACTCGGGGACAGGTGGAAATCAGCCCCAGCATTTT
CDR3: CASSYSGTGGNQPQHF

D: NA
V: TRBV28
size: few
J: TRBJ1-2
DNA: TGTGCCAGCAGTCGATCGGGACAAGGGTTCTATGGCTACACCTTC
CDR3: CASSRSGQGFYGYTF

D: TRBD2
V: TRBV7-2
size: NA
J: TRBJ2-1
DNA: TGTGCCAGCAGCCCTGAGCCTAGCGGGGGGGGTAGGACGTTCTTC
CDR3: CASSPEPSGGGRTFF

D: NA
V: TRBV7-6
size: NA
J: TRBJ2-1
DNA: TGTGCCAGCAGCTTAGCCGCGGGTGGGTTCGGGAATGAGCAGTTCTTC
CDR3: CASSLAAGGFGNEQFF

D: NA
V: TRBV19
size: few
J: TRBJ1-1
DNA: TGTGCCAGTACTTGGGCAGGATCCACTGAAGCTTTCTTT
CDR3: CASTWAGSTEAFF

D: NA
V: TRBV2
size: few
J: TRBJ1-1
DNA: TGTGCCAGCAGTGTAGGACTCACTGAAGCTTTCTTT
CDR3: CASSVGLTEAFF

D: TRBD1
V: TRBV5-8
size: NA
J: TRBJ1-2
DNA: TGTGCCAGCAGCTCCGGGGACAGTCCATTCTATGGCTACACCTTC
CDR3: CASSSGDSPFYGYTF

D: TRBD1
V: TRBV6-2/TRBV6-3
size: NA
J: TRBJ1-4
DNA: TGTGCCAGCAGTTCCTATACCGGGACAGGGAGTGAAAAACTGTTTTTT
CDR3: CASSSYTGTGSEKLFF

D: NA
V: TRBV6-5
size: NA
J: TRBJ1-3
DNA: TGTGCCAGCAGCCCCACCGGGCGCTCTGGAAACACCATATATTTT
CDR3: CASSPTGRSGNTIYF

D: TRBD2
V: TRBV9
size: NA
J: TRBJ2-5
DNA: TGTGCCAGCAGCGTAGGTCGACTAGCGGGGTCGCAGGGAGAGACCCAGTACTTC
CDR3: CASSVGRLAGSQGETQYF

D: NA
V: TRBV29-1
size: once
J: TRBJ2-3
DNA: TGCAGCGCTTCGGCCATCCCAAGCACAGATACGCAGTATTTT
CDR3: CSASAIPSTDTQYF

D: NA
V: TRBV27
size: NA
J: TRBJ2-7
DNA: TGTGCCAGCACCTCATCGCCGACAATAACAGGGCACGAGCAGTACTTC
CDR3: CASTSSPTITGHEQYF

D: TRBD1
V: TRBV19
size: NA
J: TRBJ2-2
DNA: TGTGCCAGTAGTACCAACAGGGGCGGGGAGCTGTTTTTT
CDR3: CASSTNRGGELFF

D: NA
V: TRBV25-1
size: NA
J: TRBJ1-6
DNA: TGTGCCAGCAGTGAATTGAGGTATAATTCACCCCTCCACTTT
CDR3: CASSELRYNSPLHF

D: NA
V: TRBV11-2
size: once
J: TRBJ1-2
DNA: TGTGCCAGCAGCCCGGGGACGGCCTATGGCTACACCTTC
CDR3: CASSPGTAYGYTF

D: NA
V: TRBV7-2
size: few
J: TRBJ2-1
DNA: TGTGCCAGCAGCTTAGCGGTGGGGCCCAGCTCCTACAATGAGCAGTTCTTC
CDR3: CASSLAVGPSSYNEQFF

D: NA
V: TRBV19
size: NA
J: TRBJ2-5
DNA: TGTGCCAGTAGTCTCGCTCCGGGGGCAGAGACCCAGTACTTC
CDR3: CASSLAPGAETQYF

D: TRBD1
V: TRBV5-1
size: NA
J: TRBJ1-1
DNA: TGCGCCAGCAGCATTGGACAGGGCGGGACTGAAGCTTTCTTT
CDR3: CASSIGQGGTEAFF

D: TRBD2
V: TRBV30
size: NA
J: TRBJ2-3
DNA: TGTGCCTGGGGTAGCGGGAGCACAGATACGCAGTATTTT
CDR3: CAWGSGSTDTQYF

D: NA
V: TRBV2
size: NA
J: TRBJ1-2
DNA: TGTGCCAGCAGTGAGGAGTCCTGGGGCTACACCTTC
CDR3: CASSEESWGYTF

D: TRBD1
V: TRBV4-2
size: medium-sized
J: TRBJ1-1
DNA: TGTGCCAGCAGCCAAGATCAGGGGGCGCGGATGAACACTGAAGCTTTCTTT
CDR3: CASSQDQGARMNTEAFF

D: TRBD2
V: TRBV3-1/TRBV3-2
size: NA
J: TRBJ2-3
DNA: TGTGCCAGCAAGCTAGCGGGGGGACGTGTGAATACGCAGTATTTT
CDR3: CASKLAGGRVNTQYF

D: NA
V: TRBV28
size: NA
J: TRBJ2-7
DNA: TGTGCCAGCAGTTTAATTACTGGAGGGACCCTCTACGAGCAGTACTTC
CDR3: CASSLITGGTLYEQYF

D: TRBD1
V: TRBV27
size: NA
J: TRBJ1-2
DNA: TGTGCCAGCAGTTTGGACAGGTTCTATGGCTACACCTTC
CDR3: CASSLDRFYGYTF

D: NA
V: TRBV12-3/TRBV12-4
size: NA
J: TRBJ2-2
DNA: TGTGCCAGCAGGTGGGGGGCTAGCGGGGAGCTGTTTTTT
CDR3: CASRWGASGELFF